The 3 T cell receptor beta chains listed next were all sequenced from one sample in a study of Graves' ophthalmopathy and Graves' hyperthyroidism. Beta-chain TCR CDR3 regions were amplified from RNA transcripts. After a first-round RT-PCR with HTBI primers, a second-round multiplex PCR was run. From the multiplex PCR reads, TCRdb called clonotypes with MiXCR, one entry per CDR3 protein. The repertoire consists of roughly 400,000 distinct CDR3 sequences, with about a sixth occurring once and the leading ten covering 2.4%. Sequencing used peripheral blood. The receptors were gathered from an adult woman with stable Graves' hyperthyroidism.

V usage is TRBV6-2 or TRBV6-3 and J usage is TRBJ2-5, with D possibly matching TRBD1 (6 bases). Per germline, CDR1 MNHEY and CDR2 SVGEGT. V was pared by 7 bases and J by 9 bases, with 9 bases between. This CDR3 spans 10 amino acids. This chain's CDR3 is CASNRQAQYF. As DNA, the CDR3 is TGTGCCAGCAATCGACAGGCCCAGTACTTC.

This chain joins TRBV20-1 and TRBJ1-1; D is unclear. The V end lost 2 bases, the J end lost 2 bases, and 9 bases lay between the germline ends. In germline, CDR1 is DFQATT, CDR2 SNEGSKA (reference sequence). The CDR3 length is 13 residues. CDR3 sequence: CSARSQPNTEAFF. In DNA, the CDR3 is TGCAGTGCTAGATCTCAGCCTAACACTGAAGCTTTCTTT.

This clonotype showed up just a few times. The gene calls are TRBV3-1 and TRBJ2-7; 7 bases line up with TRBD2. The CDR3 is 14 amino acids. Trimming took 4 bases from V and 3 from J; bases not matched to a gene: 6. The V gene's germline CDR1 is LGHDT and CDR2 YNNKEL (reference sequence). CDR3 bases: TGTGCCAGCAGCCCCCCGGGAGGACACTACGAGCAGTACTTC. This encodes CASSPPGGHYEQYF.